The 3 T cell receptor beta chains given below trace back to one sample, sequenced in a study of blood T cell repertoires in COVID-19. Clones were sequenced by immunoSEQ multiplex PCR, and TCRdb holds only the in-frame ones, with some missing. This sample has around 100,000 clones, with over 80% found just once. Sequencing was done on a sample of peripheral blood. These receptors were taken from a man between 45 and 60 years old with acute or convalescent COVID-19.

The chain joins TRBV4-1 to TRBJ2-1, with TRBD2 matching 7 bases. Unmatched junction bases numbered 9, after V lost 0 bases and J lost 7 bases. CDR3 length: 16 residues. The germline gives CDR1 MGHRA, CDR2 YSYEKL. The CDR3 sequence: CASSQDINGGRNEQFF. The CDR3 bases are TGCGCCAGCAGCCAAGATATAAACGGGGGGAGGAATGAGCAGTTCTTC.

Concerning this clone: Other nucleotide sequences in the sample specify the same CDR3. The chain recombines TRBV6-5 with TRBJ1-2, with a tentative D call TRBD1 (5 bases). V dropped 0 bases and J dropped 3 bases, with 8 bases sitting between them. The V gene's germline CDR1 is MNHEY and CDR2 SVGAGI. The CDR3 consists of 14 residues. The CDR3 is CASSYSGGDYGYTF. Here the CDR3 DNA reads TGTGCCAGCAGTTACTCGGGGGGGGACTATGGCTACACCTTC.

This sequence joins TRBV5-4 and TRBJ1-1; maybe TRBD1 (6 bases). There are 15 residues in the CDR3. V lost 3 bases, J lost 8 bases, and 20 bases lay in between. CDR1 and CDR2 from the germline V gene are SGHNT and YYREEE (reference sequence). In nucleotides, the CDR3 is TGTGCCAGCAGCTCGAAGGACAGAGCGACGATCGAAGCTTTCTTT. The encoded protein is CASSSKDRATIEAFF.